The rows below give T cell receptor beta chains drawn from one sample of a study of CD8+CD57+ T cells in acquired aplastic anemia. TCRdb processed the reads anew with MiXCR; each CDR3 protein has one entry. Seen here are roughly 150,000 distinct CDR3 sequences, less than 50% observed once, and the top ten hold 3.2%. Sequencing input: sorted CD4+, CD8+, or CD8+CD57+ T cells (not recorded which) from PBMCs. These receptors came from a human donor with aplastic anemia. The CDR3 runs from the conserved cysteine through the conserved F or W. A D gene is named only where the DNA matches it firmly. Clone size, where shown, is once, few, many, or a class for clones that have expanded.

TRBJ2-3 TRBV15 TRBD1 few CATSDRQGGDTQYF TGTGCCACCAGCGATCGACAGGGTGGGGATACGCAGTATTTT
TRBJ2-7 TRBV15 TRBD1 - CATSRSPGQGSHEQYF TGTGCCACCAGCAGGTCTCCGGGACAGGGGTCCCACGAGCAGTACTTC
TRBJ1-5 TRBV10-2 - many CASSESLGGHNQPQHF TGCGCCAGCAGTGAGTCTCTCGGCGGGCACAATCAGCCCCAGCATTTT
TRBJ1-1 TRBV5-4 - many CASSLGDGVLSEAFF TGTGCCAGCAGCTTGGGGGACGGGGTGCTATCTGAAGCTTTCTTT
TRBJ1-5 TRBV6-2/TRBV6-3 - once CASSYVEYGGNQPQHF TGTGCCAGCAGTTACGTGGAATACGGTGGCAATCAGCCCCAGCATTTT
TRBJ2-1 TRBV14 TRBD2 - CASSQVQGLAATYNEQFF TGTGCCAGCAGCCAAGTTCAGGGACTAGCGGCTACATACAATGAGCAGTTCTTC
TRBJ2-3 TRBV10-1 TRBD1 - CASSESPGQGGTQYF TGCGCCAGCAGTGAGTCCCCTGGACAGGGCGGTACGCAGTATTTT
TRBJ1-1 TRBV13 - - CASSLGPSNTEAFF TGTGCCAGCAGCTTAGGTCCATCGAACACTGAAGCTTTCTTT
TRBJ2-1 TRBV27 TRBD2 few CASSTEREQFF TGTGCCAGCAGTACCGAGCGGGAACAGTTCTTC
TRBJ1-2 TRBV6-1 TRBD1 many CASSTGDYGYTF TGTGCCAGCAGTACAGGGGACTATGGCTACACCTTC
TRBJ2-3 TRBV11-2 TRBD2 many CASSLGLAGGRSDTQYF TGTGCCAGCAGTCTCGGACTAGCGGGAGGGAGGTCAGATACGCAGTATTTT
TRBJ1-1 TRBV27 - many CASSSRGGGTEAFF TGTGCCAGCAGTTCTCGCGGGGGAGGCACTGAAGCTTTCTTT
TRBJ1-2 TRBV13 - - CAISDPTWWAYGYTF TGTGCCATCAGTGACCCGACATGGTGGGCCTATGGCTACACCTTC
TRBJ2-1 TRBV10-3 - - CAISGGGSGRNNEQFF TGTGCCATCAGTGGAGGGGGGAGCGGTCGAAACAATGAGCAGTTCTTC
TRBJ2-3 TRBV24-1 - few CATSDSGGDTQYF TGTGCCACCAGTGACTCAGGAGGAGATACGCAGTATTTT
TRBJ2-1 TRBV6-4 TRBD2 few CASRDTTSGRPPSYNEQFF TGTGCCAGCAGGGACACGACTAGCGGGAGGCCCCCCTCCTACAATGAGCAGTTCTTC
TRBJ1-3 TRBV4-2 TRBD1 - CASSLQGLRGNTIYF TGTGCCAGCAGCCTACAGGGGCTGAGAGGAAACACCATATATTTT